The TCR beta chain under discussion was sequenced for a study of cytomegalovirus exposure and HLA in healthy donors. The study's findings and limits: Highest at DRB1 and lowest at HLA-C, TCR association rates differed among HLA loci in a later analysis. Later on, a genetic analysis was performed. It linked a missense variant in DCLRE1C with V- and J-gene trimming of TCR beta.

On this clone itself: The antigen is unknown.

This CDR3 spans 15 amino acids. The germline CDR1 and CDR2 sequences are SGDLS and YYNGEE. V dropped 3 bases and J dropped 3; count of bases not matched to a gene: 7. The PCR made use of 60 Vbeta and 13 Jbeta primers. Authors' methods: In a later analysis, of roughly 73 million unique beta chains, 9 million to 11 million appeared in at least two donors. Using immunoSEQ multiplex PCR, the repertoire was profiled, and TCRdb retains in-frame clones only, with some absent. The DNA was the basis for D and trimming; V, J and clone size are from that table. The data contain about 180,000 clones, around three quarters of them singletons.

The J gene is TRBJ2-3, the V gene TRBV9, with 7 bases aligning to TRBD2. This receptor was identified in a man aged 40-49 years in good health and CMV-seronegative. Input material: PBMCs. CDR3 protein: CASSATGLPTDTQYF. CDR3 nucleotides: TGTGCCAGCAGCGCCACGGGACTACCAACAGATACGCAGTATTTT.